These 28 T cell receptor beta chains came from one sample sequenced in a study of cytomegalovirus exposure and HLA in healthy donors. It was with 60 Vbeta and 13 Jbeta primers that the PCR ran. Some clones are missing from TCRdb's copy, which holds only in-frame ones; the method was immunoSEQ multiplex PCR. The sample includes fewer than 95,000 clones, 60% to 70% seen only once; the top ten take approximately 6%. Sample: PBMCs. The receptor source for this set is a woman aged 30 to 39 in good health and CMV-seronegative.

This chain links TRBV29-1 with TRBJ2-7; 9 bases agree with TRBD2. The CDR3 is made up of 12 amino acids. Germline CDR1 is SQVTM and CDR2 is ANQGSEA. V trimming: 6 bases; J trimming: 3 bases; junction bases outside the gene matches: 3. Here the CDR3 reads CSVAGGNYEQYF. For the CDR3, the DNA is TGCAGCGTGGCGGGGGGGAACTACGAGCAGTACTTC.

V gene TRBV19 combines with J gene TRBJ1-4; a weak D match, TRBD1 (6 bases). This CDR3 is built from 14 residues. With 6 bases removed from V and 8 bases from J, the gap between germline ends came to 16 bases. Germline V lookup: CDR1 LNHDA, CDR2 SQIVND (reference sequence). CDR3 in DNA: TGTGCCAGTAGCTTCGGGATTCAGGGGGAAAAACTGTTTTTT. It codes for CASSFGIQGEKLFF. The complete variable domain, with remaining parts taken from reference TRBV19 and TRBJ1-4, reads DGGITQSPKYLFRKEGQNVTLSCEQNLNHDAMYWYRQDPGQGLRLIYYSQIVNDFQKGDIAEGYSVSREKKESFPLTVTSAQKNPTAFYLCASSFGIQGEKLFFGSGTQLSVL.

This sequence joins TRBV19 and TRBJ2-2; 12 bases line up with TRBD2. Germline V gene sequence: CDR1 LNHDA, CDR2 SQIVND (reference sequence). V trimming: 10 bases; J trimming: 2 bases; junction bases outside the gene matches: 8. The CDR3 has 16 residues. The CDR3 nucleotides are TGTGCCACAAGCGGGACTAGCGGGTTTAACACCGGGGAGCTGTTTTTT. Translating it yields CATSGTSGFNTGELFF.

This clone has a handful of counts. The chain has TRBV6-5 and TRBJ1-3, with D perhaps matching TRBD1 (5 bases). There are 14 residues in the CDR3. Germline loops: CDR1 MNHEY, CDR2 SVGAGI. Trimming took off 5 bases at V and 5 bases at J, with 13 bases between the two ends. Here the CDR3 DNA reads TGTGCCAGCAGTCCCCATGGGGCCAGAAACACCATATATTTT. It specifies CASSPHGARNTIYF.

There are a few counts of this clone. The J gene is TRBJ1-1, the V gene TRBV7-3; TRBD1 might be the D (6 bases). The germline CDR1 and CDR2 sequences are SGHTA and FQGTGA. V lost 1 base and J lost 4, with 10 bases in between. The CDR3 runs 14 residues. CDR3 protein: CASSLNSGVTEAFF. DNA for the CDR3: TGTGCCAGCAGCTTAAATTCAGGGGTCACTGAAGCTTTCTTT.

V is TRBV7-3 and J is TRBJ2-2, with a weak D call TRBD2 (6 bases). Trimming took 6 bases from V and 5 from J, leaving 13 bases between them. Germline loops: CDR1 SGHTA, CDR2 FQGTGA. The CDR3 runs to 14 residues. CDR3 loop: CASRVSGTTGELFF. The CDR3 region has the DNA TGTGCCAGCAGGGTCTCAGGGACTACCGGGGAGCTGTTTTTT.

The chain recombines TRBV5-6 with TRBJ2-7; 7 bases are a match to TRBD2. The CDR3 covers 16 residues. Germline V gene data show CDR1 as SGHDT and CDR2 as YYEEEE. V lost 6 bases, J lost 2 bases, and 14 bases stayed unmatched. CDR3 region: CASTLGRRGDPYEQYF. The DNA of the CDR3 is TGTGCCAGCACCCTCGGGAGGCGAGGTGATCCCTACGAGCAGTACTTC.

The chain links TRBV11-2 to TRBJ2-7; tentative D call: TRBD2 (6 bases). Trimming stripped 5 bases from V and 3 bases from J, with 11 bases between. Per germline, CDR1 SGHAT and CDR2 FQNNGV. CDR3 length: 13 residues. CDR3 in DNA: TGTGCCAGCAGCCTCCCGGGGGTCTACGAGCAGTACTTC. It codes for CASSLPGVYEQYF.

The chain links TRBV28 to TRBJ2-1; weak D call: TRBD2 (5 bases). The germline V gene encodes CDR1 MDHEN and CDR2 SYDVKM. Deletions cut 6 bases from V and 3 bases from J, with 21 bases between. This CDR3 has 17 amino acids. Here the CDR3 DNA reads TGTGCCAGCAGGCCTATTCGAGGGCTCCTTGTCTACAATGAGCAGTTCTTC. Its translation is CASRPIRGLLVYNEQFF.

This sequence joins TRBV7-3 and TRBJ2-1; 8 bases are a match to TRBD2. The CDR3 is 16 amino acids. Trimming cost V 2 bases and J 4 bases; bases outside gene matches: 7. Germline CDR1 is SGHTA and CDR2 is FQGTGA. The CDR3 DNA follows: TGTGCCAGCAGCTTAGACCCTAGCGGGTGGTACAATGAGCAGTTCTTC. Amino acids: CASSLDPSGWYNEQFF.

The chain uses TRBV6-4 and TRBJ1-5; D remains ambiguous. V lost 3 bases, J lost 3 bases, and 18 bases lay in between. The CDR3 runs to 17 residues. Germline assignment: CDR1 MRHNA and CDR2 SNTAGT. The CDR3 protein is CASSELAEGNNNQPQHF. CDR3 coding DNA: TGTGCCAGCAGTGAATTAGCGGAAGGGAATAACAATCAGCCCCAGCATTTT.

The chain joins TRBV9 to TRBJ2-6, with TRBD2 as a possible D gene (7 bases). Trimming shortened V by 6 bases and J by 4 bases, and 23 bases separated the two germline ends. The CDR3 is 18 amino acids. Germline CDR1 reads SGDLS; CDR2 reads YYNGEE. CDR3 in amino acids: CASIRPRGGARGANVLTF. In DNA form, the CDR3 reads TGTGCCAGCATTAGGCCCCGAGGGGGGGCGCGGGGGGCCAACGTCCTGACTTTC.

The V and J genes are TRBV25-1 and TRBJ2-7; 8 nucleotides align to TRBD1. CDR1 and CDR2 from the germline V gene are MGHDK and SYGVNS. J lost 4 bases, V lost 6 bases, and 5 bases had no gene match. This CDR3 contains 13 residues. The chain's CDR3 is CASRTGAGYEQYF. DNA for the CDR3: TGTGCCAGCAGGACAGGGGCCGGTTACGAGCAGTACTTC.

The CDR3 here is CASSLEVTRGNTEAFF. DNA for the CDR3: TGTGCCAGCAGCTTGGAAGTTACAAGGGGCAACACTGAAGCTTTCTTT. The chain carries TRBV5-4 and TRBJ1-1, with D perhaps matching TRBD1 (5 bases). Germline V lookup: CDR1 SGHNT, CDR2 YYREEE (reference sequence). This CDR3 contains 16 residues. Deletions cut 0 bases from V and 2 bases from J, with 14 bases between.

This sequence joins TRBV5-6 and TRBJ2-3; 13 bases map to TRBD2. V gave up 3 bases and J gave up 1 base; unmatched junction bases: 8. Germline V gene data show CDR1 as SGHDT and CDR2 as YYEEEE. CDR3 length equals 18 residues. The CDR3 nucleotides are TGTGCCAGCAGCTCGAACCCTGGACTAGCGGGGGGCACAGATACGCAGTATTTT. It translates to CASSSNPGLAGGTDTQYF.

The genes are TRBV4-1 and TRBJ2-3; D gene unclear. V was pared by 2 bases and J by 6 bases, with 9 bases between. Germline V CDR1 and CDR2: MGHRA, YSYEKL. This CDR3 is 13 amino acids long. The CDR3 reads CASSQHSRDTQYF. The CDR3 DNA is TGCGCCAGCAGCCAACACAGTAGGGATACGCAGTATTTT.

This clone was observed a few times. V gene TRBV11-3 combines with J gene TRBJ2-1; a weak D match, TRBD2 (7 bases). V dropped 4 bases and J dropped 10 bases, with 14 bases sitting between them. Germline V lookup: CDR1 SGHNT, CDR2 YENEEA. The CDR3 totals 13 residues. CDR3 residues: CASSYGGPEEQFF. DNA of the CDR3: TGTGCCAGCAGCTACGGGGGGCCGGAGGAGCAGTTCTTC.

In this sample, this clone turned up once. The gene calls are TRBV5-1 and TRBJ1-1, with TRBD1 matching 9 bases. Looked up from germline, CDR1 is SGHRS and CDR2 is YFSETQ. Trimming took 4 bases from V and 1 from J; bases not matched to a gene: 8. CDR3 size: 16 residues. The CDR3 here is CASSPGQGTWNTEAFF. CDR3 sequence (DNA): TGCGCCAGCAGCCCAGGACAGGGGACGTGGAACACTGAAGCTTTCTTT.

This chain uses TRBV6-1 with TRBJ1-2; 8 bases are a match to TRBD1. Trimming removed 0 bases from V and 10 bases from J; junction bases left unmatched: 10. Germline V gene data show CDR1 as MNHNS and CDR2 as SASEGT. This CDR3 contains 15 residues. The CDR3 spells CASSEALWTGLVYTF. CDR3 DNA sequence: TGTGCCAGCAGTGAAGCGCTTTGGACAGGGCTGGTCTACACCTTC.

V is TRBV5-1 and J is TRBJ1-2; D gene unclear. Trimming cost V 0 bases and J 6 bases, with 9 bases left between them. Germline-derived CDR1 and CDR2 are SGHRS and YFSETQ. The CDR3 is made up of 13 amino acids. CDR3 sequence: CASSLEQAHGYTF. The DNA for the CDR3 is TGCGCCAGCAGCTTGGAGCAGGCTCATGGCTACACCTTC.

CDR3 sequence reads: CASSSREGVRSNQPQHF. The CDR3 bases are TGTGCCAGCAGCTCTAGGGAGGGGGTTAGAAGCAATCAGCCCCAGCATTTT. The V call is TRBV11-3, the J call TRBJ1-5, with D perhaps matching TRBD1 (6 bases). V was clipped by 4 bases and J by 1 base, with 17 bases between them. This CDR3 contains 17 residues. Per the germline V gene, CDR1 is SGHNT and CDR2 is YENEEA.

CDR3 loop: CASSLNPTRSQETQYF. In nucleotides, the CDR3 is TGCGCCAGCAGCTTGAACCCCACACGTTCCCAAGAGACCCAGTACTTC. The chain couples TRBV5-1 to TRBJ2-5; D gene uncertain. The V gene's germline CDR1 is SGHRS and CDR2 YFSETQ. This CDR3 comprises 16 residues. V gave up 1 base and J gave up 1 base, with 14 bases separating them.

The V call is TRBV19, the J call TRBJ1-2; 10 bases fit TRBD1. The CDR3 runs 12 residues. Germline V gene data show CDR1 as LNHDA and CDR2 as SQIVND (reference sequence). V trimming: 10 bases; J trimming: 8 bases; junction bases outside the gene matches: 7. The CDR3 DNA is TGTGCCACGGGACAGGGGTCGAGGGGCTACACCTTC. Translation: CATGQGSRGYTF.

The chain is built from TRBV6-6 and TRBJ1-6; D is undetermined. This CDR3 comprises 15 residues. Per the germline V gene, CDR1 is MNHNY and CDR2 is SVGAGI (reference sequence). Trimming took 6 bases from V and 7 from J, leaving 16 bases between them. The CDR3 loop is CASRRDPGGNSPLHF. The CDR3 nucleotides read TGTGCCAGCAGAAGAGACCCAGGCGGGAATTCACCCCTCCACTTT.

This chain uses TRBV1 with TRBJ2-3; whether TRBD2, the table's D call, matches the DNA was not checked. TRBV1 is shown as a pseudogene. There are 22 residues in the CDR3. DNA for the CDR3: TGCACCAGCAGCTACGGGCCCCCAAGGGGGAGCGGGAACCCAGTTCCCACAGATACGCAGTATTTT. This translates into CTSSYGPPRGSGNPVPTDTQYF.

This chain connects TRBV10-3 to TRBJ2-6, with TRBD2 as a possible D gene (5 bases). Trimming removed 8 bases at V and 0 bases at J, with 11 bases between. The CDR3 spans 15 residues. CDR1 ENHRY and CDR2 SYGVKD come from the germline V gene. Here the CDR3 reads CAIREGSSGANVLTF. Written as DNA, the CDR3 is TGTGCCATCCGCGAGGGTAGCTCTGGGGCCAACGTCCTGACTTTC.

This chain links TRBV7-9 with TRBJ2-7; D not resolved. V lost 1 base to trimming and J lost 3 bases, with 4 bases between them. Germline V gene lookup returns CDR1 SEHNR and CDR2 FQNEAQ (reference sequence). The CDR3 spans 12 residues. CDR3 nucleotide sequence: TGTGCCAGCAGCTTAGACAACTACGAGCAGTACTTC. Encoded protein: CASSLDNYEQYF. Full variable domain (outside the CDR3, taken from reference TRBV7-9 and TRBJ2-7): DTGVSQNPRHKITKRGQNVTFRCDPISEHNRLYWYRQTLGQGPEFLTYFQNEAQLEKSRLLSDRFSAERPKGSFSTLEIQRTEQGDSAMYLCASSLDNYEQYFGPGTRLTVT.

This chain connects TRBV27 to TRBJ1-6; D is uncertain. The CDR3 totals 14 residues. Trimming shortened V by 3 bases and J by 12 bases, and 15 bases separated the two germline ends. CDR1 is MNHEY, CDR2 SMNVEV, per germline (reference sequence). The CDR3: CASSFSLPGKPLHF. The CDR3 nucleotides read TGTGCCAGCAGTTTCAGCCTACCGGGGAAACCCCTCCACTTT.